One T cell receptor beta chain is described in this entry. The sample is drawn from a study of CD8+ T cells in alopecia areata. Overall study context: A 6-month off-drug phase came after tofacitinib, which had lasted 6 to 18 months.

Investigators isolated RNA and reverse transcribed it into cDNA to act as the sequencing template. Only in-frame clones appear in the TCRdb table, and some are missing; sequencing was by immunoSEQ multiplex PCR. The sample consists of about 200,000 clones, about two fifths of them appearing once. Treatment meaning: oral pan-JAK inhibitor, 5-10 mg twice daily. After removal of 4 bases from V and 3 bases from J, the junction contained 5 bases not matched to a gene. The CDR3 runs 14 residues. Per the germline V gene, CDR1 is SQVTM and CDR2 is ANQGSEA. The sequencing here drew on CD4+ T cells sorted from blood, taken at approximately week 30, from a patient treated with tofacitinib. The source of this sequence is a human donor with alopecia areata. The chain couples TRBV29-1 to TRBJ2-7; 11 bases are shared with TRBD2. The CDR3 spells CSVVTSGIYYEQYF. CDR3 sequence (DNA): TGCAGCGTTGTGACTAGCGGGATATACTACGAGCAGTACTTC.